The 5 T cell receptor beta chains reported below all come from one sample, sequenced in a study of T cells in Graves' hyperthyroidism and ophthalmopathy. Researchers amplified the TCR beta CDR3 regions from RNA transcripts. When the TCR CDR3 underwent first-round RT-PCR, the HTBI primer set was used. In TCRdb, the multiplex PCR reads were re-called with MiXCR into one record per CDR3 protein. The data show about 640,000 distinct CDR3 sequences, roughly 20% seen once. Sequencing used blood. These receptors were obtained from a man aged 25 to 40 with Graves' ophthalmopathy.

This CDR3 reads CASSLPGQGIHEQYF. The CDR3 DNA follows: TGTGCCAGCAGTCTCCCGGGACAGGGGATCCACGAGCAGTACTTC. The chain carries TRBV12-3 or TRBV12-4 and TRBJ2-7, with TRBD1 matching over 10 bases. The V and J ends lost 5 bases and 5 bases, in that order; junction bases with no gene match: 9. CDR3 length: 15 residues.

The CDR3 DNA sequence: TGCGCCAGCAGCCAGATTGGAGGGCACAATGAGCAGTTCTTC. Translation: CASSQIGGHNEQFF. This sequence joins TRBV4-1 and TRBJ2-1; a weak D match, TRBD2 (6 bases). The CDR3 spans 14 residues. V was shortened by 3 bases and J by 5 bases, with 11 bases between the two germline ends. CDR1 and CDR2 from the germline V gene are MGHRA and YSYEKL.

This clonotype came up many times. This sequence joins TRBV7-4 and TRBJ1-1, with a tentative D call TRBD1 (5 bases). Looked up from germline, CDR1 is SGHVT and CDR2 is SQSDAQ. CDR3 length: 13 amino acids. V lost 1 base and J 4 bases, leaving 7 bases between the germline ends. CDR3 protein: CASSLEQGTEAFF. The CDR3 nucleotides read TGTGCCAGCAGCTTAGAGCAGGGCACTGAAGCTTTCTTT.

The chain carries TRBV29-1 and TRBJ2-5; TRBD2 matches 8 bases. CDR3 length: 15 residues. Germline trimming cut 0 bases from V and 0 bases from J; bases unmatched to any gene: 3. Germline V gene sequence: CDR1 SQVTM, CDR2 ANQGSEA. This chain's CDR3 is CSVEEFGRDQETQYF. CDR3 DNA sequence: TGCAGCGTTGAAGAATTCGGGAGGGACCAAGAGACCCAGTACTTC.

This clonotype was seen many times. The V and J genes are TRBV29-1 and TRBJ2-3; either TRBD1 or TRBD2 may supply D (5 bases each). Germline CDR1 is SQVTM and CDR2 is ANQGSEA. V was shortened by 6 bases and J by 6 bases, with 16 bases between the two germline ends. The CDR3 has 13 amino acids. The CDR3 loop reads CSVRDQIGDTQYF. The CDR3, as DNA: TGCAGCGTCCGGGACCAGATCGGGGATACGCAGTATTTT.